This T cell receptor (beta chain) comes out of a study of CD8 T cells in Susac syndrome. Regarding the study as a whole: The authors acknowledged that the study's TCR sequencing and HLA analysis involved relatively few individuals.

With 7 bases removed from V and 4 bases from J, the gap between germline ends came to 16 bases. Germline values: CDR1 MGHRA, CDR2 YSYEKL. The CDR3 is 15 residues long. A single count supports this clonotype. The antigen remains unidentified. A quantity of roughly 0.5 to 1 ug RNA underwent reverse transcription using random hexamers. Amplification of TCR beta CDR3 spanned 54 Vbeta and 13 Jbeta via immunoSEQ multiplex PCR. Via MiXCR, TCRdb re-called the immunoSEQ multiplex PCR reads, giving one row per CDR3 protein. The sample carries approximately 170,000 distinct CDR3 sequences, approximately 95% recorded once.

The sequenced sample was CD4+ T cells from PBMCs. This sequence joins TRBV4-1 and TRBJ2-2; D may correspond to TRBD1 or TRBD2 (5 bases each). The clonotype comes from a human donor with multiple sclerosis. The CDR3 sequence is CASNQWGPFTGELFF. The CDR3 DNA sequence: TGCGCCAGCAACCAGTGGGGACCGTTCACCGGGGAGCTGTTTTTT.